Each of the 20 T cell receptor beta chains below was sequenced from the same sample in a study of T cell clones after liver transplantation. Assay used: immunoSEQ multiplex PCR; TCRdb lists only in-frame clones, some missing. The sample carries about 24,000 clones, roughly 69% recorded once. The sample was CD4+ T cells from blood, taken before liver transplant. All receptors derive from a human donor who received a liver transplant.

In this sample, this clone is medium-sized (0.01 to 0.1%). The rearrangement joins TRBV27 to TRBJ1-2; the match to TRBD1 covers 8 bases. Germline V gene sequence: CDR1 MNHEY, CDR2 SMNVEV (reference sequence). This CDR3 region has 12 residues. V shed 5 bases and J 6 bases; nucleotides not matched to a gene: 2. The DNA of the CDR3 is TGTGCCAGCAGTAGACAGGGGAATGGCTACACCTTC. This encodes CASSRQGNGYTF.

The chain couples TRBV6-5 to TRBJ2-5, with a tentative D call TRBD1 (5 bases). CDR1 is MNHEY, CDR2 SVGAGI, per germline. The CDR3 is 13 residues long. V lost 6 bases and J lost 2, with 10 bases in between. This CDR3 is CASRLGQQETQYF. The CDR3 coding sequence is TGTGCCAGCAGGCTAGGACAACAAGAGACCCAGTACTTC.

The chain uses TRBV10-1 and TRBJ2-5; TRBD1 might be the D (5 bases). CDR1 and CDR2 from the germline V gene are WNHNN and SYGVQD (reference sequence). The ends were cut back, 4 bases at V and 1 base at J, with 7 bases in the middle. The length of the CDR3 is 13 residues. In nucleotides, the CDR3 is TGCGCCAGCAGTGGACAGATCCAAGAGACCCAGTACTTC. Amino acid sequence: CASSGQIQETQYF.

V is TRBV5-4 and J is TRBJ2-2, with D tentatively TRBD1 (6 bases). V was pared by 0 bases and J by 0 bases, with 9 bases between. Germline V lookup: CDR1 SGHNT, CDR2 YYREEE (reference sequence). The CDR3 extends over 16 amino acids. The CDR3 loop reads CASSLGQAANTGELFF. The CDR3 DNA reads as TGTGCCAGCAGCTTGGGACAGGCAGCGAACACCGGGGAGCTGTTTTTT. The full variable domain, rest sourced from reference TRBV5-4 and TRBJ2-2, is ETGVTQSPTHLIKTRGQQVTLRCSSQSGHNTVSWYQQALGQGPQFIFQYYREEENGRGNFPPRFSGLQFPNYSSELNVNALELDDSALYLCASSLGQAANTGELFFGEGSRLTVL.

This chain connects TRBV28 to TRBJ2-1; the match to TRBD1 covers 8 bases. Unmatched junction bases numbered 5, after V lost 5 bases and J lost 2 bases. Germline lookup yields CDR1 MDHEN and CDR2 SYDVKM. The CDR3 is 15 amino acids. CDR3 region: CASSPRDRTYNEQFF. The CDR3 nucleotides are TGTGCCAGCAGTCCCCGGGACAGGACCTACAATGAGCAGTTCTTC.

The genes are TRBV6-1 and TRBJ1-6; D perhaps matches TRBD1 (5 bases). Germline assignment: CDR1 MNHNS and CDR2 SASEGT. CDR3 length equals 13 residues. The V gene lost 7 bases and the J gene lost 5 bases, with 9 bases spanning the gap. The CDR3 DNA is TGTGCCAGCAAGTCGACAGATAATTCACCCCTCCACTTT. Its protein is CASKSTDNSPLHF.

The chain recombines TRBV6-1 with TRBJ1-1, with D unclear. The CDR3 covers 13 residues. Deletions cut 5 bases from V and 2 bases from J, with 9 bases between. Germline loops: CDR1 MNHNS, CDR2 SASEGT. CDR3 residues: CASSPTTNTEAFF. The CDR3 DNA sequence: TGTGCCAGCAGTCCCACGACTAACACTGAAGCTTTCTTT.

The chain couples TRBV27 to TRBJ2-1; 13 positions match TRBD2. Germline CDR1 is MNHEY and CDR2 is SMNVEV (reference sequence). The CDR3 has 16 residues. V dropped 5 bases and J dropped 7; count of bases not matched to a gene: 8. The CDR3 DNA reads as TGTGCCAGCAGTCCTCTGGGGACTAGCGGGAAGAATGAGCAGTTCTTC. This translates into CASSPLGTSGKNEQFF.

This clone has only a few counts. The V gene is TRBV30, the J gene TRBJ1-3; no definite D call. Trimming stripped 4 bases from V and 0 bases from J, with 7 bases between. The CDR3 has 13 amino acids. CDR1 is GTSNPN and CDR2 is SVGIG in the germline V gene (reference sequence). The CDR3: CAWTVSSGNTIYF. The CDR3 bases are TGTGCCTGGACGGTCAGCTCTGGAAACACCATATATTTT.

V and J are TRBV7-6 and TRBJ2-6; TRBD1 is a possible D gene (6 bases). V lost 1 base and J 1 base, leaving 11 bases between the germline ends. CDR3 size: 17 residues. The germline gives CDR1 SGHVS, CDR2 FNYEAQ. Here the CDR3 reads CASSLVTGASGANVLTF. The CDR3 nucleotides read TGTGCCAGCAGCTTAGTGACAGGAGCTTCTGGGGCCAACGTCCTGACTTTC.

This clone was counted once. The V call is TRBV30, the J call TRBJ1-1; no reliable D call. V lost 3 bases and J lost 14, with 22 bases in between. The CDR3 is 13 amino acids. Germline V gene data show CDR1 as GTSNPN and CDR2 as SVGIG (reference sequence). The DNA of the CDR3 is TGTGCCTGGAGCGACGCCTACCCCTACCGGGCCTTCTTT. This gives the protein CAWSDAYPYRAFF.

V gene TRBV15 combines with J gene TRBJ2-1; D is perhaps TRBD1 or TRBD2 (6 bases each). Germline V gene sequence: CDR1 LNHNV, CDR2 YYDKDF (reference sequence). CDR3 length: 17 residues. V was cut by 0 bases and J by 1 base, with 13 bases left in between. The CDR3 region has the DNA TGTGCCACCAGCAGAGATCGCGGGACACCTTCCTACAATGAGCAGTTCTTC. Its translation is CATSRDRGTPSYNEQFF.

The chain uses TRBV29-1 and TRBJ2-5, with a possible D match to TRBD1 (7 bases). This CDR3 has 14 residues. Germline V CDR1 and CDR2: SQVTM, ANQGSEA. The V end lost 0 bases, the J end lost 5 bases, and 13 bases lay between the germline ends. The CDR3 is CSVEDEGAGETQYF. The CDR3 DNA reads as TGCAGCGTTGAAGATGAGGGGGCGGGGGAGACCCAGTACTTC.

The V gene is TRBV5-1, the J gene TRBJ1-1; no firm D call. This CDR3 has 14 residues. Germline V gene sequence: CDR1 SGHRS, CDR2 YFSETQ. Trimming cost V 1 base and J 7 bases, with 14 bases left between them. The CDR3 loop is CASSLKNTVIEAFF. For the CDR3, the DNA is TGCGCCAGCAGCTTGAAAAATACTGTAATTGAAGCTTTCTTT.

On this clone itself: One end of the junction does not line up with germline, which may come from a read error. The chain joins TRBV7-2 to TRBJ2-1; TRBD1 is a possible D gene (6 bases). The CDR3 sequence is 15 residues long. CDR1 and CDR2 from the germline V gene are SGHTA and FQGNSA. The CDR3, as DNA: TGTGCCAGCAGATTAGACAGGAGCTCCTACAATGAGCAGTTCTTC. Protein: CASRLDRSSYNEQFF.

V and J are TRBV29-1 and TRBJ2-1; 7 nucleotides match TRBD2. The CDR3 totals 12 residues. Per the germline V gene, CDR1 is SQVTM and CDR2 is ANQGSEA. The DNA for the CDR3 is TGCACCGCTAGCGGCTTAGGGAATGAGCAGTTCTTC. Encoded protein: CTASGLGNEQFF.

The CDR3 bases are TGTGCCAGCAGCGTAGGAGGATCTGAGTTAACCACTGAAGCTTTCTTT. This codes for CASSVGGSELTTEAFF. J is TRBJ1-1 and V is TRBV9; D gene uncertain. The CDR3 runs 16 residues. Trimming left V 0 bases short and J 4 bases short, with 16 bases between. CDR1 is SGDLS, CDR2 YYNGEE, per germline.

The chain recombines TRBV27 with TRBJ1-5; D perhaps matches TRBD1 (5 bases). The CDR3 spans 13 residues. Germline V gives CDR1 MNHEY, CDR2 SMNVEV (reference sequence). The V gene lost 3 bases and the J gene lost 5 bases, with 8 bases spanning the gap. The CDR3 reads CASSLSGDQPQHF. The CDR3 DNA sequence: TGTGCCAGCAGTTTGTCGGGGGATCAGCCCCAGCATTTT.

The rearrangement joins TRBV7-2 to TRBJ2-1; 8 positions agree with TRBD2. The germline gives CDR1 SGHTA, CDR2 FQGNSA. Trimming cost V 1 base and J 3 bases; bases outside gene matches: 5. The CDR3 is 16 amino acids. The CDR3 DNA reads as TGTGCCAGCAGCTTAGGAGCGGCGGGAGGCTACAATGAGCAGTTCTTC. This encodes CASSLGAAGGYNEQFF.

This clone was counted a few times. This chain connects TRBV28 to TRBJ1-6, with no clear D. Trimming removed 10 bases from V and 3 bases from J, with 13 bases in between. Germline V gives CDR1 MDHEN, CDR2 SYDVKM. The CDR3 is 14 amino acids. The CDR3 sequence: CATSRDLYNSPLHF. The CDR3 DNA reads TGTGCCACCTCTAGAGACCTCTATAATTCACCCCTCCACTTT.